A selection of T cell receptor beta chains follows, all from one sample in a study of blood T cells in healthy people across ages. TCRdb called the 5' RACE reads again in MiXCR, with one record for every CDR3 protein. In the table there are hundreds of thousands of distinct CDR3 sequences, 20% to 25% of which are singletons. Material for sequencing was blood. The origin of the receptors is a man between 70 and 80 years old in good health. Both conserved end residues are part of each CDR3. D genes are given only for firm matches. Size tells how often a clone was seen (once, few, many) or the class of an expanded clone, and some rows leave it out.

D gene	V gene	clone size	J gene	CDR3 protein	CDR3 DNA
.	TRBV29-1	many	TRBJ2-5	CSVLGPQETQYF	TGCAGCGTTCTCGGCCCTCAAGAGACCCAGTACTTC
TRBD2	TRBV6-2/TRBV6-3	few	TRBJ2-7	CASSLPLAGGSYEQYF	TGTGCCAGCAGTTTACCCCTGGCGGGAGGATCCTACGAGCAGTACTTC
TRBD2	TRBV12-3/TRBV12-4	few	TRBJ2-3	CASSFWASGTSGTTDTQYF	TGTGCCAGCAGTTTTTGGGCCTCCGGGACTAGCGGGACCACAGATACGCAGTATTTT
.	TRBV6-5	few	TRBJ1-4	CASSSLVSAKQDNEKLFF	TGTGCCAGCAGTTCCTTGGTATCAGCCAAGCAGGATAATGAAAAACTGTTTTTT
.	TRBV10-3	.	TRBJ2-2	CAISERGPGNTGELFF	TGTGCCATCAGTGAGCGGGGTCCTGGGAACACCGGGGAGCTGTTTTTT
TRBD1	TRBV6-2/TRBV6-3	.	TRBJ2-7	CASSSPGQTIYEQYF	TGTGCCAGCAGTTCCCCGGGACAGACGATCTACGAGCAGTACTTC
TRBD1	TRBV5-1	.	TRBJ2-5	CAPKTGWVEEQYF	TGCGCCCCCAAGACAGGGTGGGTAGAAGAGCAGTACTTC
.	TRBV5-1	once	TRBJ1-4	CASSFPGPKLFF	TGCGCCAGCAGCTTCCCGGGTCCAAAACTGTTTTTT
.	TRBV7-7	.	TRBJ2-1	CASKPHNEQFF	TGTGCTAGCAAACCCCACAATGAGCAGTTCTTC
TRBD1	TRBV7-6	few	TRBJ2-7	CASSFSLGQNYYEQYF	TGTGCCAGCAGCTTTTCATTGGGACAGAATTACTACGAGCAGTACTTC